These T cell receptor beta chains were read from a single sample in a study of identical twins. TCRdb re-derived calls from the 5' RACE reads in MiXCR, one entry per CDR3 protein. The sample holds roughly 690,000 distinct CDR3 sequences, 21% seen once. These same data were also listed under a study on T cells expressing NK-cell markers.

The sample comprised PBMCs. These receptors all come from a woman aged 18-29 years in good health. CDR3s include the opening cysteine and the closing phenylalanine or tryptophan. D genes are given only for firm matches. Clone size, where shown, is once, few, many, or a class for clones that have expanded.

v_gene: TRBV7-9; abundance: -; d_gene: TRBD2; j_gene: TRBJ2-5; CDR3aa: CASSLGLPETQYF; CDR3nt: TGTGCCAGCAGCTTGGGACTACCAGAGACCCAGTACTTC
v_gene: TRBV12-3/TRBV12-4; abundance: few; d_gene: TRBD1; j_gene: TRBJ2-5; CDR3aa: CASREGQGITQYF; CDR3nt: TGTGCCAGCAGAGAGGGACAGGGGATCACCCAGTACTTC
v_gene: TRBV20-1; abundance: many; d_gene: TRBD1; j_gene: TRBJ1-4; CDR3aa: CSGEGQTNEKLFF; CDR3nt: TGCAGTGGAGAGGGACAGACTAATGAAAAACTGTTTTTT
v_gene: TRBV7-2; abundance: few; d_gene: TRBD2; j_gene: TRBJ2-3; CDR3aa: CASSLEGLATDTQYF; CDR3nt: TGTGCCAGCAGCTTAGAGGGACTAGCGACAGATACGCAGTATTTT
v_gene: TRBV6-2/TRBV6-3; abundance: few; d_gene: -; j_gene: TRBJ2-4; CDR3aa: CASSYSGRAKTKNIQYF; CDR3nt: TGTGCCAGCAGTTACTCGGGCAGGGCGAAGACCAAAAACATTCAGTACTTC
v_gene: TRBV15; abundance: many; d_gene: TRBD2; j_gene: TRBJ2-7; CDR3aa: CATSRLASGEVEQYF; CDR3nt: TGTGCCACCAGCAGGCTGGCTAGCGGGGAGGTGGAGCAGTACTTC
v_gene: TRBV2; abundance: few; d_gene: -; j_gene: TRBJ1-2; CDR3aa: CASSPGPWGYTF; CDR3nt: TGTGCCAGCAGTCCAGGCCCCTGGGGCTACACCTTC
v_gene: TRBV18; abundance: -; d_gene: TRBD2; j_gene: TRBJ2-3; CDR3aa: CASSPLAELPGTDTQYF; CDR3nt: TGTGCCAGCTCACCTCTAGCGGAACTCCCGGGGACAGATACGCAGTATTTT
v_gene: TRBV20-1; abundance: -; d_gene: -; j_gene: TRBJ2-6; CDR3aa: CSATSGANVLTF; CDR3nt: TGCAGTGCTACATCTGGGGCCAACGTCCTGACTTTC
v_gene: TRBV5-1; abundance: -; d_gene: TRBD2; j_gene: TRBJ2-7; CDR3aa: CASSINLAGGSYEQYF; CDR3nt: TGCGCCAGCAGCATCAATCTAGCGGGAGGCTCCTACGAGCAGTACTTC
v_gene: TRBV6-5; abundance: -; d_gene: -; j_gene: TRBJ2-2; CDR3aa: CASSYREGGLNTGELFF; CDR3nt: TGTGCCAGCAGTTACCGCGAGGGGGGACTGAACACCGGGGAGCTGTTTTTT
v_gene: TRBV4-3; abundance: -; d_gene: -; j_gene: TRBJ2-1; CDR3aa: CASSQDWTANEQFF; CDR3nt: TGCGCCAGCAGCCAAGATTGGACAGCCAATGAGCAGTTCTTC
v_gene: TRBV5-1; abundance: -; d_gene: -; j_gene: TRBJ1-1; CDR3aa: CASSFRAGLNTEAFF; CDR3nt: TGCGCCAGCAGCTTTCGGGCAGGATTGAACACTGAAGCTTTCTTT
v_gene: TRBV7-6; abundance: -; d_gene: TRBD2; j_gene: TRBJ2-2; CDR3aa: CASSLSGGAANTGELFF; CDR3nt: TGTGCCAGCAGCTTGAGCGGGGGGGCGGCGAACACCGGGGAGCTGTTTTTT
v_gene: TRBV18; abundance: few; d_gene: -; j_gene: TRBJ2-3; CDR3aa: CASSPARDTQYF; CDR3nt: TGTGCCAGCTCACCTGCTAGAGATACGCAGTATTTT
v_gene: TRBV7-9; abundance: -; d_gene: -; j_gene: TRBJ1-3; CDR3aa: CASSLDQAIYF; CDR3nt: TGTGCCAGCAGCTTAGACCAGGCCATATATTTT
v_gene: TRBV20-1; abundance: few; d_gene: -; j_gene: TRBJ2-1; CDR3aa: CSARLLAFYEQFF; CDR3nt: TGCAGTGCTAGGCTCCTAGCGTTCTATGAGCAGTTCTTC
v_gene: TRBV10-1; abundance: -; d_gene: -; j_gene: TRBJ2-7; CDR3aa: CASSEARTINEQYF; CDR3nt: TGCGCCAGCAGTGAGGCCAGGACTATTAATGAGCAGTACTTC
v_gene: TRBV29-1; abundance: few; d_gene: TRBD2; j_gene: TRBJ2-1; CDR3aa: CSVEVSGRENEQFF; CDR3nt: TGCAGCGTTGAAGTTAGCGGGAGGGAAAATGAGCAGTTCTTC
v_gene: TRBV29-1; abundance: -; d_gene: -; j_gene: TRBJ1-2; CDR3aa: CSVDSSGYTF; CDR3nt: TGCAGCGTTGACTCTTCCGGCTACACCTTC
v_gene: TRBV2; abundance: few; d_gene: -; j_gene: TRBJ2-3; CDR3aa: CASSERSSTDTQYF; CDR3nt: TGTGCCAGCAGTGAAAGGTCAAGCACAGATACGCAGTATTTT
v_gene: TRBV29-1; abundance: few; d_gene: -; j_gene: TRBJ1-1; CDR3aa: CSVAPQGRVNTEAFF; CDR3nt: TGCAGCGTCGCCCCCCAGGGGAGGGTGAACACTGAAGCTTTCTTT
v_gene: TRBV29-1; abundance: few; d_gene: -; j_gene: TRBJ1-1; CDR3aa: CSAPIMNTEAFF; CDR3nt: TGCAGCGCCCCCATAATGAACACTGAAGCTTTCTTT
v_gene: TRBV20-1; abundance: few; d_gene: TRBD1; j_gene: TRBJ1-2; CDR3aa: CSARAGTAGYTF; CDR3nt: TGCAGTGCTAGAGCCGGGACAGCGGGCTACACCTTC
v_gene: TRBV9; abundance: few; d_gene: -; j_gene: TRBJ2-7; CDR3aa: CASSRGSDEQYF; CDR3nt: TGTGCCAGCAGCCGTGGTAGCGACGAGCAGTACTTC
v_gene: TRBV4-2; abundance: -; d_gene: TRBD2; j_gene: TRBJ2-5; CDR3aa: CASSPTSGVQETQYF; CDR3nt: TGTGCCAGCAGCCCGACTAGCGGGGTCCAAGAGACCCAGTACTTC
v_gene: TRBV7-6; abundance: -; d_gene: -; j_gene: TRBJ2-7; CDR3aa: CASSLVRARDPYEQYF; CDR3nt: -
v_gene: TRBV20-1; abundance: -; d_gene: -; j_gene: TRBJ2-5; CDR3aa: CSASVQQETQYF; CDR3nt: TGCAGTGCTAGCGTACAGCAAGAGACCCAGTACTTC
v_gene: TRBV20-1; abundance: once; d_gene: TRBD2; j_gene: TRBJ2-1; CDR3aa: CSARGRRLAGYNEQFF; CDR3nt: TGCAGTGCTAGAGGAAGGAGACTAGCGGGGTACAATGAGCAGTTCTTC
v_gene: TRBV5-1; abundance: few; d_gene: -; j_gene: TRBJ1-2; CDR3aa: CASSLESSGTSGYTF; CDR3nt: TGCGCCAGCAGCTTGGAATCGTCCGGGACTTCTGGCTACACCTTC
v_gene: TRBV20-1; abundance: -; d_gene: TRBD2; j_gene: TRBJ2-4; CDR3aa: CSARDRDYAKNIQYF; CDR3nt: TGCAGTGCTAGAGACCGGGACTACGCCAAAAACATTCAGTACTTC
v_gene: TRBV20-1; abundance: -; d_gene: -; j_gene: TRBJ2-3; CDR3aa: CSASWQPSSTDTQYF; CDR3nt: TGCAGTGCTAGTTGGCAGCCCTCTAGCACAGATACGCAGTATTTT
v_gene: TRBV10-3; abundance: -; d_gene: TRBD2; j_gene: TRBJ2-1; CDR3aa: CAISGTSGRPSSYNEQFF; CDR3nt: TGTGCCATCAGTGGGACTAGCGGGAGGCCCAGCTCCTACAATGAGCAGTTCTTC
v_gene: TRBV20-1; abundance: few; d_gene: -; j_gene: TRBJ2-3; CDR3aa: CSAFDRASTDTQYF; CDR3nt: TGCAGTGCTTTCGACAGAGCTAGCACAGATACGCAGTATTTT
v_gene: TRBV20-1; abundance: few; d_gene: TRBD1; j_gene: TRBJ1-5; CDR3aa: CSARDRDRGFNQPQHF; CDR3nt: TGCAGTGCTAGAGATCGGGACAGGGGGTTTAATCAGCCCCAGCATTTT
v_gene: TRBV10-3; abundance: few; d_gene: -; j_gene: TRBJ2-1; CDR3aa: CAITEVGTNEQFF; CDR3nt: TGTGCCATCACGGAGGTGGGGACCAATGAGCAGTTCTTC
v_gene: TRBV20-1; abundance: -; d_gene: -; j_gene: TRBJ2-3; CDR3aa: CSARDQGHFTDTQYF; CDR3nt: TGCAGTGCTAGGGATCAGGGCCATTTCACAGATACGCAGTATTTT
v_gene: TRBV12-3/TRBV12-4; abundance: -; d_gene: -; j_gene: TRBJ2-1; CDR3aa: CASSLNPLKAFF; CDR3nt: TGTGCCAGCAGTTTAAATCCACTAAAGGCGTTCTTC
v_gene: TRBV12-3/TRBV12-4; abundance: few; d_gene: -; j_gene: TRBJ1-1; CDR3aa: CASSFEDLTEAFF; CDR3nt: TGTGCCAGCAGTTTTGAGGACCTGACTGAAGCTTTCTTT
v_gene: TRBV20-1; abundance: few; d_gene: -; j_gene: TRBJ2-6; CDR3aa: CSALIWGSGANVLTF; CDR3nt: TGCAGTGCCCTAATATGGGGTTCTGGGGCCAACGTCCTGACTTTC
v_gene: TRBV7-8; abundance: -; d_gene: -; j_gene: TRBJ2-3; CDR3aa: CASSPLSSDTQYF; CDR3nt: TGTGCCAGCAGCCCCCTTAGTTCAGATACGCAGTATTTT
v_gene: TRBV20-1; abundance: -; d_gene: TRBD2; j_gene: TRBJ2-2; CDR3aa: CSARDQSGKGTGELFF; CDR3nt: TGCAGTGCTAGAGACCAAAGCGGGAAGGGGACCGGGGAGCTGTTTTTT
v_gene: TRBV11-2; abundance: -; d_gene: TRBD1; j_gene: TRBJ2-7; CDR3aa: CASSLEGQGFYEQYF; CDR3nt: TGTGCCAGCAGCCTAGAGGGACAGGGGTTCTACGAGCAGTACTTC
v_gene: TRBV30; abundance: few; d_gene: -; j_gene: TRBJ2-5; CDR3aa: CAWSVLRGGETQYF; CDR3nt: TGTGCCTGGAGTGTACTCAGGGGTGGAGAGACCCAGTACTTC
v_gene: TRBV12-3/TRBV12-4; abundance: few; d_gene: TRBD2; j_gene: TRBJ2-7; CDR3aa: CASAQAGGRHEQYF; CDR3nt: TGTGCCAGCGCCCAAGCGGGGGGCCGCCACGAGCAGTACTTC
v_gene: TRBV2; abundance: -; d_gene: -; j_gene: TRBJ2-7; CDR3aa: CASKGQFGEQYF; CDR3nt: TGTGCCAGCAAAGGACAGTTCGGGGAGCAGTACTTC
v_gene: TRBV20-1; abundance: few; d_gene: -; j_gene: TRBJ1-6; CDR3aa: CSARGYNSPLHF; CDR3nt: TGCAGTGCTAGAGGGTACAATTCACCCCTCCACTTT
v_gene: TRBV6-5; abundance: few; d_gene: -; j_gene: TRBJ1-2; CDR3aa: CASSWRGQANYGYTF; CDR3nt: TGTGCCAGCAGTTGGAGAGGTCAGGCCAACTATGGCTACACCTTC
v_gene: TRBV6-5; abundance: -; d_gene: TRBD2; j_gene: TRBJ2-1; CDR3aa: CASSYSGTSGSRWSEQFF; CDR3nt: TGTGCCAGCAGTTATTCCGGGACTAGCGGGAGTCGGTGGAGTGAGCAGTTCTTC
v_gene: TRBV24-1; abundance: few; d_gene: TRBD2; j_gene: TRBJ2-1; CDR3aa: CATSGRGAYNEQFF; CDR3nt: TGTGCCACCAGTGGCCGGGGGGCCTACAATGAGCAGTTCTTC
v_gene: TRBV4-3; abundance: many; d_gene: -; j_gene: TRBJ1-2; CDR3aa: CASSQVGISANYGYTF; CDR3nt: TGCGCCAGCAGCCAAGTGGGAATCTCAGCTAACTATGGCTACACCTTC
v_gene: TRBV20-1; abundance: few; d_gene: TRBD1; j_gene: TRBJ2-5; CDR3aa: CSAQGRGTETQYF; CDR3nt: TGCAGTGCCCAGGGCAGGGGGACAGAGACCCAGTACTTC
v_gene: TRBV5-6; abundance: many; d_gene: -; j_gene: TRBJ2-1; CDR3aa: CASSLLSGTEQFF; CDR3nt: TGTGCCAGCAGCTTGTTGAGCGGAACAGAGCAGTTCTTC
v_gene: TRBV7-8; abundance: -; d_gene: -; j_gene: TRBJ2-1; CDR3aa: CASSWDRSAQFF; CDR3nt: TGTGCTAGCAGCTGGGACCGTTCGGCGCAGTTCTTC